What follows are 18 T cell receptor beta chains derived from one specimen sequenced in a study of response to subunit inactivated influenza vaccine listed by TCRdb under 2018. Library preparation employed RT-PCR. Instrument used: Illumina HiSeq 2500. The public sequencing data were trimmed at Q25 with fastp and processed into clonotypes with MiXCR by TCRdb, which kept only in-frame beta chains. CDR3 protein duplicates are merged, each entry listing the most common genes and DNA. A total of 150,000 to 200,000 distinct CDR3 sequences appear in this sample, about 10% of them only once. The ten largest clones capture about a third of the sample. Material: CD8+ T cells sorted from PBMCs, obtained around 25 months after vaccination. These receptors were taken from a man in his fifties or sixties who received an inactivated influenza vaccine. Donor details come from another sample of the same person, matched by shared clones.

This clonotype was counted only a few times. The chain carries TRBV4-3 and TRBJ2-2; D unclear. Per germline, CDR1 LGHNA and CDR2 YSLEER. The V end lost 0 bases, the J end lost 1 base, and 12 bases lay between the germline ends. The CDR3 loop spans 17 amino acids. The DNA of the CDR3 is TGCGCCAGCAGCCAAGATTTGGGGTTGATGAACACCGGGGAGCTGTTTTTT. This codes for CASSQDLGLMNTGELFF.

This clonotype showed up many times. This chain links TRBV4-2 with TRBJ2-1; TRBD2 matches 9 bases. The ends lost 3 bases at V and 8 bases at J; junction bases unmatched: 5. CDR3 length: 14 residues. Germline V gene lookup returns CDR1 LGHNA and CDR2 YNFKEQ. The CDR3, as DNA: TGTGCCAGCAGCCAGGGACTAGCCGAGTATGAGCAGTTCTTC. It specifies CASSQGLAEYEQFF.

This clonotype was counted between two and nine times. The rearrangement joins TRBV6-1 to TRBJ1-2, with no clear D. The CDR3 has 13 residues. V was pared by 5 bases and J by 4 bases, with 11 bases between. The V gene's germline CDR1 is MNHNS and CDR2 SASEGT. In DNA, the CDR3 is TGTGCCAGCAGTCAAGACGGCTTCTATGGCTACACCTTC. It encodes CASSQDGFYGYTF.

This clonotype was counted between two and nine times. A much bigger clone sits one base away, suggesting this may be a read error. CDR3 protein: CASSGTGAYEQYF. The CDR3, as DNA: TGTGCCAGCAGTGGGACAGGGGCCTACGAGCAGTACTTC. This chain links TRBV2 with TRBJ2-7; 9 positions agree with TRBD1. In germline, CDR1 is SNHLY, CDR2 FYNNEI. The CDR3 runs to 13 residues. Trimming took 4 bases from V and 2 from J; bases not matched to a gene: 0. The full variable domain, with the rest looked up from reference TRBV2 and TRBJ2-7, is EPEVTQTPSHQVTQMGQEVILRCVPISNHLYFYWYRQILGQKVEFLVSFYNNEISEKSEIFDDQFSVERPDGSNFTLKIRSTKLEDSAMYFCASSGTGAYEQYFGPGTRLTVT.

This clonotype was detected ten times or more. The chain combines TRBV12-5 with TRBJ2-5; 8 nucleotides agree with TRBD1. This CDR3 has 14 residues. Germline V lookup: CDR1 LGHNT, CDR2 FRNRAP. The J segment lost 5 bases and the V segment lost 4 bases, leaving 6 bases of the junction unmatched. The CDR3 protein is CASGSGRTGETQYF. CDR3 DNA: TGTGCTAGTGGTTCGGGACGGACAGGGGAGACCCAGTACTTC.

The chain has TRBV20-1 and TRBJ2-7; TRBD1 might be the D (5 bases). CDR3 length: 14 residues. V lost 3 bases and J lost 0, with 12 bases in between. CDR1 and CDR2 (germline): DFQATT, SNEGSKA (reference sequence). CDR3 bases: TGCAGTGCTAGTCTTTCAGGGCCCTCCTACGAGCAGTACTTC. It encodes CSASLSGPSYEQYF.

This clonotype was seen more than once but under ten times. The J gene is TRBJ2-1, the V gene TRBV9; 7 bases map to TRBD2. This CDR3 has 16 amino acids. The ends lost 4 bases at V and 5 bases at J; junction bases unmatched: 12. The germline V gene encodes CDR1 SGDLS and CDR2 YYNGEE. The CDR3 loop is CASSPRGGTMNNEQFF. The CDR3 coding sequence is TGTGCCAGCAGCCCCCGTGGGGGGACTATGAACAATGAGCAGTTCTTC.

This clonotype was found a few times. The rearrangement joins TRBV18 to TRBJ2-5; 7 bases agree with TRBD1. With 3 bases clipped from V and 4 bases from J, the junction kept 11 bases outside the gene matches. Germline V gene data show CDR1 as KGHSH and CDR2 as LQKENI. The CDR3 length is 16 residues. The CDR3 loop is CASSPIQGEYRETQYF. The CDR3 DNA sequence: TGTGCCAGCTCACCCATCCAGGGGGAGTATCGAGAGACCCAGTACTTC.

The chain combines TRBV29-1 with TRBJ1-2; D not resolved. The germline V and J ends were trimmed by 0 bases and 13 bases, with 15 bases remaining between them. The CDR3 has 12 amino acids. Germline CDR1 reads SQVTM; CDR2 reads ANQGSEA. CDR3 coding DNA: TGCAGCGTTGAAGATCAGTCCCCTCATATCACCTTC. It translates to CSVEDQSPHITF. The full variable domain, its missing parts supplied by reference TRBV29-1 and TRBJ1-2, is SAVISQKPSRDICQRGTSLTIQCQVDSQVTMMFWYRQQPGQSLTLIATANQGSEATYESGFVIDKFPISRPNLTFSTLTVSNMSPEDSSIYLCSVEDQSPHITFGSGTRLTVV.

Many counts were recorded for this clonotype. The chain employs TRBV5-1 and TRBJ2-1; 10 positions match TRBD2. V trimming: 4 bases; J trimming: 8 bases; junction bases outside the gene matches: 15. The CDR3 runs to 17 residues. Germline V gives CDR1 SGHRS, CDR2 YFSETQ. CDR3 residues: CASSLPSGSYPDDEQFF. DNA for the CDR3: TGCGCCAGCAGCCTACCTAGCGGGAGCTACCCGGATGATGAGCAGTTCTTC.

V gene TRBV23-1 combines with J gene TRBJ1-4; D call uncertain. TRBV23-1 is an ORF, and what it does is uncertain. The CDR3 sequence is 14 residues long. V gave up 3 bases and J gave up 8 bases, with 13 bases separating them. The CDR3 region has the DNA TGCGCCAGCAGTCACCCCGGGAGGCCCGAAAAACTGTTTTTT. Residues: CASSHPGRPEKLFF.

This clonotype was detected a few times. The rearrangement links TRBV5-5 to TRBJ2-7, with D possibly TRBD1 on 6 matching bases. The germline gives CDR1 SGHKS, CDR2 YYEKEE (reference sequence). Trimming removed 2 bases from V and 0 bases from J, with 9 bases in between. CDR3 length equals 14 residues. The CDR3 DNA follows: TGTGCCAGCAGCTTTTCGACAGGCTCCTACGAGCAGTACTTC. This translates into CASSFSTGSYEQYF. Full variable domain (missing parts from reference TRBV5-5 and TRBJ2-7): DAGVTQSPTHLIKTRGQQVTLRCSPISGHKSVSWYQQVLGQGPQFIFQYYEKEERGRGNFPDRFSARQFPNYSSELNVNALLLGDSALYLCASSFSTGSYEQYFGPGTRLTVT.

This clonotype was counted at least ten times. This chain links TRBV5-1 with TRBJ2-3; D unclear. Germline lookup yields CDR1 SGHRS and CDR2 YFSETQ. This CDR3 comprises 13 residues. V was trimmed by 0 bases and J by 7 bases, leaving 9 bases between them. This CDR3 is CASSLDSFNTQYF. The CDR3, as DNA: TGCGCCAGCAGCTTGGACTCTTTCAATACGCAGTATTTT.

CDR3 loop: CSARFPRVGNEQYF. The CDR3 nucleotides read TGCAGTGCTAGGTTCCCACGGGTTGGAAACGAGCAGTACTTC. This chain connects TRBV20-1 to TRBJ2-7; D remains unclear. Trimming cost V 3 bases and J 5 bases, with 17 bases left between them. The CDR3 runs 14 residues. Germline values: CDR1 DFQATT, CDR2 SNEGSKA (reference sequence).

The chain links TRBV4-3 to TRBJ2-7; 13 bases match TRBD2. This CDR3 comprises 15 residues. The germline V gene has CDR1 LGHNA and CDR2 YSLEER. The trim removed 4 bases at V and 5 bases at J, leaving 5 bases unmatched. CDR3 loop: CASSRKTSGRNEQYF. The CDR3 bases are TGCGCCAGCAGCCGAAAGACTAGCGGGAGGAACGAGCAGTACTTC.

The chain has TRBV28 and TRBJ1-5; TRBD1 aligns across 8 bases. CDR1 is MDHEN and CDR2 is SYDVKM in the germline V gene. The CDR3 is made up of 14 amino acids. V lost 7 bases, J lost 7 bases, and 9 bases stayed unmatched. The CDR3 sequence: CASNRQGKSQPQHF. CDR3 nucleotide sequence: TGTGCCAGCAACAGACAGGGGAAAAGCCAGCCCCAGCATTTT.

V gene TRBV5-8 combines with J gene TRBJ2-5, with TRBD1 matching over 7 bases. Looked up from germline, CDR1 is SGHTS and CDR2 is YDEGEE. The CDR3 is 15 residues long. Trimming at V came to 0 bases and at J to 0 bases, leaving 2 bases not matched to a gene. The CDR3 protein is CASSLDRGDQETQYF. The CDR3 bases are TGTGCCAGCAGCTTGGACAGGGGCGACCAAGAGACCCAGTACTTC.

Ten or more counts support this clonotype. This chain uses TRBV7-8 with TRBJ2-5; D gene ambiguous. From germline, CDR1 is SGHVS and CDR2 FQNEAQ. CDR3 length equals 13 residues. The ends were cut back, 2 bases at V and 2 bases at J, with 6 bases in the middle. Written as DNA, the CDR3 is TGTGCCAGCAGCTTAATACAGCAAGAGACCCAGTACTTC. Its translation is CASSLIQQETQYF.